A selection of T cell receptor beta chains follows, all from one sample in a study of cytomegalovirus exposure and HLA in healthy donors. Only in-frame clones appear in the TCRdb table, and some are missing; sequencing was by immunoSEQ multiplex PCR. Of over 200,000 clones in the sample, 77% were seen once. Sample: PBMCs. All receptors derive from a woman aged 55-69 years in good health and CMV-seropositive. Both conserved end residues are trimmed from each CDR3. D genes are given only for firm matches.

d_gene,v_gene,CDR3aa
TRBD1,TRBV27,ASQRGTGSGGYGYT
TRBD1,TRBV6-1,ASSEVSRGHVGTEAF
NA,TRBV6-1,ASNGQLNEKLF
TRBD1,TRBV19,ASRRPGQVPDTQY
NA,TRBV5-1,ASSLEGGALQETQY
TRBD1,TRBV7-9,ASSLGQGRATNEKLF
NA,TRBV7-2,ASSFGVGNVLT
NA,TRBV7-2,ASSLVGGRIYEQY
NA,TRBV5-1,ASSRDLSSYEQY
TRBD1,TRBV5-4,ASSSPKEGANYGYT
NA,TRBV7-6,ASSFSAGRSGYT
NA,TRBV30,AWRSWIQGKLF
TRBD1,TRBV6-1,ASSLYTGTGWEQY
NA,TRBV9,ASSVTGQNNEQF
TRBD2,TRBV5-1,ASSLGSGGLEETQY
NA,TRBV7-2,ASSLGTVPQPQH
TRBD2,TRBV18,ASSSGPPSGATEQF
TRBD1,TRBV10-2,ASRRPDRDQETQY
TRBD1,TRBV6-1,ASFPDRASTDTQY
NA,TRBV29-1,SVEYMSGTDTQY
NA,TRBV29-1,SVPARSVNTGELF
TRBD1,TRBV7-3,ASSPGTGVGTQY
TRBD1,TRBV30,AWSRDSMNTEAF
NA,TRBV30,AWSVSLQETQY
NA,TRBV28,ATGGGNTEAF
NA,TRBV5-1,ASSPGQENSPLH
NA,TRBV28,ASTLSTIPGYT
NA,TRBV12-2,ASRLASATGYGYT
TRBD1,TRBV7-2,ASSPRYRDRVF
NA,TRBV27,ASSPLGGYGYT
NA,TRBV4-3,ASSQDAGHRSGANVLT
NA,TRBV4-1,ASSQEGAGSSYGYT
TRBD1,TRBV6-1,ASSIRQGVGGELF
NA,TRBV7-2,ASSPQGQPQH
NA,TRBV19,ASLKTVNTEAF
NA,TRBV7-2,ASSNPPQVYGYT
NA,TRBV6-5,ASRLQGNYGYT
TRBD2,TRBV28,ASSFSGGDHEETQY
NA,TRBV28,ASRVTAAEGYT
NA,TRBV5-1,ASSLQGAHETQY
TRBD2,TRBV5-4,ASSRTSGGLTDTQY
NA,TRBV5-6,ASSLAADQPQH
NA,TRBV6-1,ASNRGRINEKLF
NA,TRBV7-2,ASSLAQYYEQY
TRBD1,TRBV2,ASGGQADQPQH
NA,TRBV29-1,SAVMNTEAF
NA,TRBV11-2,ASSRTAGLYEQY